This TCR beta chain derives from a study of blood T cell repertoires in COVID-19. The method was immunoSEQ multiplex PCR; TCRdb's version includes in-frame clones alone and lacks a portion of them. The sample shows fewer than 180,000 clones, around 90% of them seen only once. This receptor was taken from a woman aged 55 to 70 with active or convalescent COVID-19. Material for sequencing was peripheral blood.

CDR3 residues: CASSVTTEIWYNEQFF. CDR3 sequence (DNA): TGTGCCAGCAGCGTCACCACCGAGATTTGGTACAATGAGCAGTTCTTC. V is TRBV9 and J is TRBJ2-1; no reliable D call. CDR1 SGDLS and CDR2 YYNGEE come from the germline V gene. V lost 2 bases to trimming and J lost 4 bases, with 16 bases between them. The CDR3 totals 16 residues.